This TCR beta chain was recovered during a study of tumor-infiltrating lymphocytes in localized non-small cell lung cancer. The CDR3 has 14 residues. V trimming: 3 bases; J trimming: 7 bases; junction bases outside the gene matches: 3. The germline gives CDR1 LNHDA, CDR2 SQIVND (reference sequence). Note on this clone: Its matching antigen is unknown.

This table comes from immunoSEQ multiplex PCR, and its TCRdb copy is limited to in-frame clones, with some not included. The profile shows several thousand clones, approximately 65% of them singletons. Study conclusions and caveats: T-cell fraction did not differ between immunotypes IM1 and IM2. Not all patients were TCR sequenced, owing to tissue quantity. Higher tumor T cell infiltration than in uninvolved lung was supported by TCRbeta sequencing.

The sample comprised uninvolved lung tissue not adjacent to the tumor. The clonotype was recovered from a human donor with non-small cell lung cancer. This chain joins TRBV19 and TRBJ2-2; TRBD1 matches 9 bases. Here the CDR3 reads CASSIGTGIGELFF. The DNA for the CDR3 is TGTGCCAGTAGTATTGGGACAGGGATCGGGGAGCTGTTTTTT.